What follows are 20 T cell receptor beta chains derived from one specimen sequenced in a study of T cell responses to AZD1222 COVID-19 vaccine. This table comes from immunoSEQ multiplex PCR, and its TCRdb copy is limited to in-frame clones, with some not included. The sample yields fewer than 300,000 clones, more than 80% seen once. This sample comprised peripheral blood, obtained on day 0 of AZD1222 vaccination. The receptors stem from an adult in good health.

As DNA, the CDR3 is TGTGCCAGTAGTAATTGGCACTTGAACACTGAAGCTTTCTTT. Residues: CASSNWHLNTEAFF. This chain links TRBV19 with TRBJ1-1, with D unresolved. The CDR3 contains 14 residues. V lost 4 bases to trimming and J lost 0 bases, with 9 bases between them. Germline V gene lookup returns CDR1 LNHDA and CDR2 SQIVND (reference sequence).

The gene calls are TRBV5-1 and TRBJ1-2; perhaps TRBD1 as D (6 bases). Germline loops: CDR1 SGHRS, CDR2 YFSETQ. CDR3 length: 16 amino acids. Trimming cost V 0 bases and J 0 bases, with 12 bases left between them. For the CDR3, the DNA is TGCGCCAGCAGCTTGGGCGGGACACCTGCTAACTATGGCTACACCTTC. Translation: CASSLGGTPANYGYTF. Supplemented by reference TRBV5-1 and TRBJ1-2, the full variable domain reads KAGVTQTPRYLIKTRGQQVTLSCSPISGHRSVSWYQQTPGQGLQFLFEYFSETQRNKGNFPGRFSGRQFSNSRSEMNVSTLELGDSALYLCASSLGGTPANYGYTFGSGTRLTVV.

This clone was picked up a small number of times. V usage is TRBV12-5 and J usage is TRBJ2-1; D unresolved. The CDR3 is made up of 14 amino acids. The germline V gene encodes CDR1 LGHNT and CDR2 FRNRAP. Trimming removed 1 base from V and 9 bases from J, with 13 bases in between. The CDR3, as DNA: TGTGCTAGTGGTTTGGCAACCCTAGAAGGTGAGCAGTTCTTC. Translation: CASGLATLEGEQFF.

CDR3 sequence: CASSGRADGTGELFF. CDR3 DNA: TGTGCCAGCAGCGGCCGGGCGGATGGCACCGGGGAGCTGTTTTTT. This rearrangement joins TRBV9 to TRBJ2-2, with D hard to call. Trimming took off 3 bases at V and 4 bases at J, with 13 bases between the two ends. CDR1 is SGDLS and CDR2 is YYNGEE in the germline V gene. The CDR3 covers 15 residues.

V gene TRBV27 combines with J gene TRBJ1-5; perhaps TRBD1 as D (6 bases). CDR3 length: 18 residues. Germline CDR1 is MNHEY and CDR2 is SMNVEV (reference sequence). The ends were cut back, 3 bases at V and 7 bases at J, with 25 bases in the middle. Written as DNA, the CDR3 is TGTGCCAGCAGTTTCTCTGGGGGCAGATCAGGGACGGGACAGCCCCAGCATTTT. As protein: CASSFSGGRSGTGQPQHF.

The rearrangement links TRBV7-2 to TRBJ2-3; a possible D gene is TRBD2 (5 bases). Trimming cost V 7 bases and J 0 bases, with 14 bases left between them. Germline V CDR1 and CDR2: SGHTA, FQGNSA. The CDR3 covers 15 residues. In nucleotides, the CDR3 is TGTGCCAGCACCGGTTGGGGAGCTAGCACAGATACGCAGTATTTT. Translated: CASTGWGASTDTQYF.

V gene TRBV3-1 (or the pseudogene TRBV3-2) combines with J gene TRBJ2-2, with D possibly being TRBD1 (6 bases). Per germline, CDR1 LGHDT and CDR2 YNNKEL (reference sequence). Trimming left V 4 bases short and J 5 bases short, with 20 bases between. CDR3 size: 17 residues. CDR3: CASSPSAGAPGTGELFF. The CDR3 DNA reads TGTGCCAGCAGCCCCAGCGCAGGGGCGCCCGGGACCGGGGAGCTGTTTTTT.

V is TRBV2 and J is TRBJ1-5; TRBD1 agrees at 8 bases. The CDR3 has 14 residues. Germline CDR1 and CDR2: SNHLY and FYNNEI. The junction had 5 bases not matched to a gene; V was cut back by 6 bases and J by 4 bases. CDR3 in amino acids: CASRDRELNQPQHF. The CDR3 bases are TGTGCCAGCAGGGACAGGGAACTTAATCAGCCCCAGCATTTT.

The chain links TRBV6-5 to TRBJ2-7; D possibly matches TRBD1 or TRBD2 (5 bases each). Trimming stripped 5 bases from V and 3 bases from J, with 11 bases between. This CDR3 has 13 residues. Germline assignment: CDR1 MNHEY and CDR2 SVGAGI. In nucleotides, the CDR3 is TGTGCCAGCAGTCCCCGGGGCATCTACGAGCAGTACTTC. Translating it yields CASSPRGIYEQYF.

V is TRBV2 and J is TRBJ1-2; TRBD1 agrees at 8 bases. CDR3 length: 16 residues. With V trimmed by 3 bases and J by 8 bases, 14 bases remained unmatched. Per germline, CDR1 SNHLY and CDR2 FYNNEI. The DNA for the CDR3 is TGTGCCAGCAGTGACGGGACAGGACCCGGATTGGGCGGCTACACCTTC. Protein: CASSDGTGPGLGGYTF.

This chain joins TRBV19 and TRBJ1-2; D is undetermined. Germline V gives CDR1 LNHDA, CDR2 SQIVND (reference sequence). The CDR3 has 14 amino acids. Trimming removed 2 bases at V and 4 bases at J, with 11 bases between. CDR3 in DNA: TGTGCCAGTAGTATATCGGCAGGTCTCTATGGCTACACCTTC. Its protein product is CASSISAGLYGYTF. Full variable domain (missing parts from reference TRBV19 and TRBJ1-2): DGGITQSPKYLFRKEGQNVTLSCEQNLNHDAMYWYRQDPGQGLRLIYYSQIVNDFQKGDIAEGYSVSREKKESFPLTVTSAQKNPTAFYLCASSISAGLYGYTFGSGTRLTVV.

The chain recombines TRBV27 with TRBJ1-2; 12 bases are a match to TRBD1. The V gene end was trimmed by 5 bases and the J gene end by 1 base; junction bases not matched to a gene: 8. The CDR3 has 17 amino acids. Germline V gene sequence: CDR1 MNHEY, CDR2 SMNVEV (reference sequence). CDR3 region: CASSQKGTGGVNYGYTF. CDR3 coding DNA: TGTGCCAGCAGTCAGAAAGGGACAGGGGGCGTTAACTATGGCTACACCTTC.

This clone has just one count. V is TRBV6-6 and J is TRBJ1-2; D is possibly TRBD1 (6 bases). CDR1 is MNHNY and CDR2 is SVGAGI in the germline V gene (reference sequence). The CDR3 spans 14 residues. Trimming pared 6 bases from V and 2 bases from J, leaving 13 bases between. CDR3 sequence (DNA): TGTGCCAGCAGCCCCAGGGGAGGGAACTATGGCTACACCTTC. It codes for CASSPRGGNYGYTF.

Within the sample, this clone is medium-sized (0.01 to 0.1%). The gene calls are TRBV5-5 and TRBJ2-7; no reliable D call. The CDR3 consists of 15 residues. V gave up 0 bases and J gave up 5 bases, with 15 bases separating them. Germline V gives CDR1 SGHKS, CDR2 YYEKEE (reference sequence). This chain's CDR3 is CASSLEGQDMDEQYF. CDR3 nucleotides: TGTGCCAGCAGCTTGGAGGGTCAGGATATGGACGAGCAGTACTTC.

Only one count was recorded for this clone. This chain links TRBV20-1 with TRBJ2-3; 9 bases line up with TRBD2. The CDR3 loop spans 19 amino acids. Looked up from germline, CDR1 is DFQATT and CDR2 is SNEGSKA (reference sequence). V lost 3 bases to trimming and J lost 5 bases; unmatched junction nucleotides: 21. CDR3 region: CSASPLSAGGPAGLDTQYF. CDR3 in DNA: TGCAGTGCTAGTCCCCTCAGTGCGGGAGGGCCTGCTGGTTTAGATACGCAGTATTTT.

The chain joins TRBV2 to TRBJ1-2, with D possibly being TRBD1 (5 bases). Looked up from germline, CDR1 is SNHLY and CDR2 is FYNNEI. The CDR3 is 15 amino acids. The V and J ends lost 2 bases and 4 bases respectively, with 14 bases between them. The CDR3 DNA is TGTGCCAGCAGTGAAACGGGGGAGGCTGGCTATGGCTACACCTTC. This translates into CASSETGEAGYGYTF.

This chain links TRBV5-1 with TRBJ2-2; D is possibly TRBD1 (6 bases). This CDR3 region has 16 residues. The V gene lost 4 bases and the J gene lost 6 bases, with 19 bases spanning the gap. Germline V gene data show CDR1 as SGHRS and CDR2 as YFSETQ. The CDR3 region has the DNA TGCGCCAGCAGCGCGGTATGGGACAAAAAATCCGGGGAGCTGTTTTTT. This sequence encodes CASSAVWDKKSGELFF.

The genes are TRBV28 and TRBJ1-1; TRBD1 might be the D (5 bases). Germline CDR1 is MDHEN and CDR2 is SYDVKM. V was shortened by 4 bases and J by 0 bases, with 15 bases between the two germline ends. The CDR3 contains 16 residues. The CDR3: CASSSPWGPLNTEAFF. The CDR3 coding sequence is TGTGCCAGCAGTTCCCCGTGGGGCCCCTTGAACACTGAAGCTTTCTTT. Together with reference TRBV28 and TRBJ1-1, the CDR3 gives the full variable domain: DVKVTQSSRYLVKRTGEKVFLECVQDMDHENMFWYRQDPGLGLRLIYFSYDVKMKEKGDIPEGYSVSREKKERFSLILESASTNQTSMYLCASSSPWGPLNTEAFFGQGTRLTVV.

The rearrangement links TRBV10-3 to TRBJ2-2; 13 bases are shared with TRBD2. The V gene's germline CDR1 is ENHRY and CDR2 SYGVKD. CDR3 length: 14 amino acids. The V gene end was trimmed by 4 bases and the J gene end by 7 bases; junction bases not matched to a gene: 0. The CDR3 loop reads CAISGTSGSGELFF. CDR3 nucleotides: TGTGCCATCAGTGGGACTAGCGGGAGCGGGGAGCTGTTTTTT.

V gene TRBV7-9 combines with J gene TRBJ2-5; 9 bases line up with TRBD2. Germline CDR1 and CDR2: SEHNR and FQNEAQ (reference sequence). V trimming: 5 bases; J trimming: 5 bases; junction bases outside the gene matches: 12. The CDR3 sequence is 16 residues long. The CDR3 loop is CASSPRPAGGWETQYF. As DNA, the CDR3 is TGTGCCAGCAGCCCGCGCCCAGCGGGAGGATGGGAGACCCAGTACTTC.